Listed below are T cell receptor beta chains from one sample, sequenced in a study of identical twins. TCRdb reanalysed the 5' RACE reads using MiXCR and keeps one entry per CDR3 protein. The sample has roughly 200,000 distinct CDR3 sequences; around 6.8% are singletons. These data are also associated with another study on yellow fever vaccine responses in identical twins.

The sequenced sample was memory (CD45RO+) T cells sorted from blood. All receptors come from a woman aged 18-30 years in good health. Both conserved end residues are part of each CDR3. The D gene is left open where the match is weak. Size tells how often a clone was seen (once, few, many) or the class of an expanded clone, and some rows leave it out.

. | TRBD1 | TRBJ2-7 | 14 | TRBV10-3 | TGTGCCATCAGTGAGCTACAGGGGGCAGGAGAGCAGTACTTC | CAISELQGAGEQYF
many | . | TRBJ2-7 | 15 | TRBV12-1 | TGTGCCAGCAGCTTTGGGGCGGCAGGGGTATACGAGCAGTACTTC | CASSFGAAGVYEQYF
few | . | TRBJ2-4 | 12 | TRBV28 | TGTGTCAGCAGCGACCTAAAAAACATTCAGTACTTC | CVSSDLKNIQYF
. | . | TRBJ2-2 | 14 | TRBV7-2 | TGTGCCAGCAGCTTATACAGGGTGGGCGGGGAGCTGTTTTTT | CASSLYRVGGELFF
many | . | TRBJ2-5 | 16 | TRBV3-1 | TGTGCCAGCAGCACGCGACAGGCTTGGTACCAAGAGACCCAGTACTTC | CASSTRQAWYQETQYF
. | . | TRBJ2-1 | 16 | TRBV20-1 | TGCAGTTACCACCGGGACTCGCTGAACTCCTACAATGAGCAGTTCTTC | CSYHRDSLNSYNEQFF
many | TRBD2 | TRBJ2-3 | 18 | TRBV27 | TGTGCCAGCAGTTCAGGGACTAGCGGGAGAGTCACCACAGATACGCAGTATTTT | CASSSGTSGRVTTDTQYF
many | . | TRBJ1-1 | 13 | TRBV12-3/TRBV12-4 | TGTGCCAGCAGTTCCGGGACCGCTCGGAAAGCTTTCTTT | CASSSGTARKAFF
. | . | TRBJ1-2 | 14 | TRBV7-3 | TGTGCCAGCAGCTTAAGGGATCCCTCGGATGGCTACACCTTC | CASSLRDPSDGYTF
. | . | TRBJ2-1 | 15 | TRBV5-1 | TGCGCCAGCAGCCCCGGTGGAAACTCCTACAATGAGCAGTTCTTC | CASSPGGNSYNEQFF
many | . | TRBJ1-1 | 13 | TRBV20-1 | TGCAGTGCTAGAGTCCTCAGGGGTTCTGAAGCTTTCTTT | CSARVLRGSEAFF
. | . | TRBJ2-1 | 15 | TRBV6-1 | TGTGCCAGCAGTAGACTAGTAAGTTCCTACAATGAGCAGTTCTTC | CASSRLVSSYNEQFF
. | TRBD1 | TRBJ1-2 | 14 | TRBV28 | TGTGCCAGCAGTATCCGGGACAGCGGCTATGGCTACACCTTC | CASSIRDSGYGYTF
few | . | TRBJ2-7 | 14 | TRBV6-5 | TGTGCCAGCAGTTACACGGGCAGCTCCTACGAGCAGTACTTC | CASSYTGSSYEQYF
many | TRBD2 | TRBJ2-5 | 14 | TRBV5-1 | TGCGCCAGCAGCATGACTAGCGGGAAGGAGACCCAGTACTTC | CASSMTSGKETQYF
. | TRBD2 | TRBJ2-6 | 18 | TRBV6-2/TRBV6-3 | TGTGCCAGCAGAGAACTACTAGCGGGAGGGCCTGGGGCCAACGTCCTGACTTTC | CASRELLAGGPGANVLTF
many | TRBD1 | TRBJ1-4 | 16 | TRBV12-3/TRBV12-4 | TGTGCCAGCAGTTTCCTGTGGACAGGGGGCAATGAAAAACTGTTTTTT | CASSFLWTGGNEKLFF
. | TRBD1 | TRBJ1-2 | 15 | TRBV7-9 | TGTGCCAGCAGCTTAGAGGACAGGGAGTCCGATGGCTACACCTTC | CASSLEDRESDGYTF
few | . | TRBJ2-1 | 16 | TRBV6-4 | TGTGCCAGCAGTGACGGACAGCCAAAAGGACGCAATGAGCAGTTCTTC | CASSDGQPKGRNEQFF
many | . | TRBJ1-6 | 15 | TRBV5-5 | TGTGCCAGCAGTTATTCCTTGGAGTATAATTCACCCCTCCACTTT | CASSYSLEYNSPLHF
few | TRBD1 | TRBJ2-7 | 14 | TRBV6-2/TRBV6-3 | TGTGCCAGCGGACAGCCGGGACAGGGTTACGAGCAGTACTTC | CASGQPGQGYEQYF
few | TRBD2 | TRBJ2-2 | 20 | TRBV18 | TGTGCCAGCTCACCCAAAAGACTAGCGGGGCAGCTCCGGGACACCGGGGAGCTGTTTTTT | CASSPKRLAGQLRDTGELFF
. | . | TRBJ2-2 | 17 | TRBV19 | TGTGCCAGTAGTATAGGGCGGTGGGGCCTGAACACCGGGGAGCTGTTTTTT | CASSIGRWGLNTGELFF
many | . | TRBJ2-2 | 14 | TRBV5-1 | TGCGCCAGCAGCAGCTTCCAGGGGTCCGGGGAGCTGTTTTTT | CASSSFQGSGELFF
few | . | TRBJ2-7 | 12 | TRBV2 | TGTGCCAGCAGGGGGGCTACAGGAACGGAGTACTTC | CASRGATGTEYF
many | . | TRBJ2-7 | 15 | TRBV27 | TGTGCCAGCAGTTCCCCCTCGATGGGATTGGACGAGCAGTACTTC | CASSSPSMGLDEQYF
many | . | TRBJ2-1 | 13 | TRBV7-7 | TGTGCTAGCAGCCTGATCGGGGGCAATGAGCAGTTCTTC | CASSLIGGNEQFF
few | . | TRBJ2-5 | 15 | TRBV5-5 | TGTGCCAGCAGGCTGGGGGGAAAGTACCAAGAGACCCAGTACTTC | CASRLGGKYQETQYF
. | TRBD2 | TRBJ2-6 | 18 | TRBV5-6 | TGTGCCAGCAGTCGTGACCCCGGGAGGTCCTCTGGGGCCAACGTCCTGACTTTC | CASSRDPGRSSGANVLTF
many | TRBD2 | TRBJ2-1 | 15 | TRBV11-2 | TGTGCCAGCAGCCCCATAACTAGCGGACACAATGAGCAGTTCTTC | CASSPITSGHNEQFF
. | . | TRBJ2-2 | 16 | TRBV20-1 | TGCAGTGCTAGACCCCTAGGTAGCCCGAACACCGGGGAGCTGTTTTTT | CSARPLGSPNTGELFF
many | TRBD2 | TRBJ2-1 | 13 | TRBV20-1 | TGCAGTGCTAGAGGCGCGGGAGAGGTTGAGCAGTTCTTC | CSARGAGEVEQFF
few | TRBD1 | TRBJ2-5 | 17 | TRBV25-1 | TGTGCCAGCAGTGAACCCGTCCCCCAAGACAGGGAGGAGACCCAGTACTTC | CASSEPVPQDREETQYF
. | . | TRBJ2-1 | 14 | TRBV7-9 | TGTGCCAGCAGCCCGAGGGGTGGGGACAATGAGCAGTTCTTC | CASSPRGGDNEQFF
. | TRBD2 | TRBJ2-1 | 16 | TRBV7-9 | TGTGCCAGCAGCTTAGCGACTAGCGGTTCCTACAATGAGCAGTTCTTC | CASSLATSGSYNEQFF
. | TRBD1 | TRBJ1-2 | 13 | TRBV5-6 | TGTGCCAGCAGCCGTTCGGGACAGGGAGGGGAAACCTTC | CASSRSGQGGETF
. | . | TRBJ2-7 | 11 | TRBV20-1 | TGCAGTTCCGGACAGCCCTACGAGCAGTACTTC | CSSGQPYEQYF
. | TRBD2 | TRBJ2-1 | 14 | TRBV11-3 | TGTGCCAGCAGCTTAGGGGGAGGGCCGTATGAGCAGTTCTTC | CASSLGGGPYEQFF
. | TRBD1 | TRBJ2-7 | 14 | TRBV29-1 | TGCAGCGTTCGTGGGGGACAGGGGGGGTACGAGCAGTACTTC | CSVRGGQGGYEQYF
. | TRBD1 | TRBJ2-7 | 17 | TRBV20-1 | TGCAGTGCCAGTCGGACGAAAGGACAGGGGGCCCTCGGCGAGCAGTACTTC | CSASRTKGQGALGEQYF
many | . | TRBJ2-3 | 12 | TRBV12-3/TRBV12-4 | TGTGCCAGCAGTACCGCCACAGATACGCAGTATTTT | CASSTATDTQYF
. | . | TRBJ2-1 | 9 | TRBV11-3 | TGTGCCAGCAGCTTAGAGAAGTTCTTC | CASSLEKFF
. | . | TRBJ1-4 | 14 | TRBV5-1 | TGCGCCAGCAGTTATGGAGCAGGAATGGAGAAACTGTTTTTT | CASSYGAGMEKLFF
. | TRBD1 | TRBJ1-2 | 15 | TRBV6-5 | TGTGCCAGCAGTTCCCGGACAGGGGGCGGATCTGGCTACACCTTC | CASSSRTGGGSGYTF
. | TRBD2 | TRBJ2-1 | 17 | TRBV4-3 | TGCGCCAGCAGCCAAGTTCCCCTAGCGGGAGGGCCGTATGAGCAGTTCTTC | CASSQVPLAGGPYEQFF
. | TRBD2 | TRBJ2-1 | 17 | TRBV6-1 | TGTGCCAGCAGTATATACCGTAGCGGGGGGATTTACAATGAGCAGTTCTTC | CASSIYRSGGIYNEQFF
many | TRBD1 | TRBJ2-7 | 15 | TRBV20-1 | TGCAGTGCTACGGCCGGGACAGGGGGGGCCTACGAGCAGTACTTC | CSATAGTGGAYEQYF
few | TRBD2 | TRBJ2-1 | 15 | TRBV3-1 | TGTGCCAGCAGGCCTACGACTAGCGGTTACAATGAGCAGTTCTTC | CASRPTTSGYNEQFF
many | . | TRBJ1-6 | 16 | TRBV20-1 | TGCAGTGCTAGAGATGCCAGACAGGCAATTAATTCACCCCTCCACTTT | CSARDARQAINSPLHF
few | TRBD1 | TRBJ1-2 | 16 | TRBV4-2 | TGTGCCAGCGGGAGGGACAGCTCCCTAACGGGTAATGGCTACACCTTC | CASGRDSSLTGNGYTF
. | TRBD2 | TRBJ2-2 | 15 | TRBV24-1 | TGTGCCACCAGTGATTCGGGAGGGAACACCGGGGAGCTGTTTTTT | CATSDSGGNTGELFF
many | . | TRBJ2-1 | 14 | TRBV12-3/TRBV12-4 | TGTGCCAGCAGTTTCCCCATGAGTGTGGATGAGCAGTTCTTC | CASSFPMSVDEQFF
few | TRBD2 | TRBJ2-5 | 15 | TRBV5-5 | TGTGCCAGCAGCTTGTGGGGTAGCGGGGGGGAGACCCAGTACTTC | CASSLWGSGGETQYF
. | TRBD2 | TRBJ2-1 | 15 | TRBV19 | TGTGCCAGTAGTGTGACTAGCGGGCAGTACAATGAGCAGTTCTTC | CASSVTSGQYNEQFF